This TCR beta chain is from a study of blood T cell repertoires in COVID-19. Study-wide background: Spain, Italy and the United States supplied samples that represented acute and convalescent COVID-19. T cells, B-cell-depleted T cells, or PBMCs supplied cDNA or gDNA.

Those who participated ranged in age from about 18 to 89 years and resided in about two dozen US areas. Participants' reported clinical history set cohort assignment. Libraries were prepared by immunoSEQ multiplex PCR; TCRdb keeps only in-frame clonotypes and omits some of them. The sample yields 300,000 to 350,000 clones, about nine tenths seen once. Germline V gives CDR1 MDHEN, CDR2 SYDVKM. V was trimmed by 2 bases and J by 2 bases, leaving 12 bases between them. CDR3 length: 15 residues. The rearrangement uses TRBV28 and TRBJ1-1; no clear D gene. The origin of this receptor is a woman aged 30 to 39 who had been exposed to COVID-19. The sample was PBMCs or T cells enriched from blood (not recorded which). In DNA, the CDR3 is TGTGCCAGCAGTTTAGAGGCCGTGGTAAACACTGAAGCTTTCTTT. This codes for CASSLEAVVNTEAFF.